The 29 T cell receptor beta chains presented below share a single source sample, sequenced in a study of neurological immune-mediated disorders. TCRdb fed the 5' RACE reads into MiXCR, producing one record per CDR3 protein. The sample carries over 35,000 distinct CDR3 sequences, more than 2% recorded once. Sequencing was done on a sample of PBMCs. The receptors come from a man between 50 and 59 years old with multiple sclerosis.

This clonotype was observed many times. CDR3 in amino acids: CSAQSQGNTGELFF. As DNA, the CDR3 is TGCAGTGCCCAATCACAGGGGAACACCGGGGAGCTGTTTTTT. This chain joins TRBV20-1 and TRBJ2-2, with D tentatively TRBD1 (6 bases). Per the germline V gene, CDR1 is DFQATT and CDR2 is SNEGSKA (reference sequence). V was shortened by 6 bases and J by 1 base, with 12 bases between the two germline ends. This CDR3 is 14 amino acids long.

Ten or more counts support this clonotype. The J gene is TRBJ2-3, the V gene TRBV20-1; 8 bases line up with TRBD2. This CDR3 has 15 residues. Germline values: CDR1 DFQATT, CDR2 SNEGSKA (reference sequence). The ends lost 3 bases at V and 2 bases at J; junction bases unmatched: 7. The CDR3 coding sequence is TGCAGTGCTAGGGAAGCGGGGGTGTACACAGATACGCAGTATTTT. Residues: CSAREAGVYTDTQYF.

CDR3 sequence (DNA): TGTGCCAGCAGATTCCCTGGTGGTAGCGGGGATGAGCAGTTCTTC. Amino acids: CASRFPGGSGDEQFF. The chain recombines TRBV11-3 with TRBJ2-1; 8 positions agree with TRBD2. Trimming removed 6 bases from V and 8 bases from J; junction bases left unmatched: 12. Germline V gives CDR1 SGHNT, CDR2 YENEEA. CDR3 size: 15 residues.

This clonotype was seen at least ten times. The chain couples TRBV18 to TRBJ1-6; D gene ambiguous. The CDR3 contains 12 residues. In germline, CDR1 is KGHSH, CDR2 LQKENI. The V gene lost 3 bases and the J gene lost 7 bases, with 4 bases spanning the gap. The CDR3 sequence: CASSPENSPLHF. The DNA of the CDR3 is TGTGCCAGCTCACCGGAGAATTCACCCCTCCACTTT.

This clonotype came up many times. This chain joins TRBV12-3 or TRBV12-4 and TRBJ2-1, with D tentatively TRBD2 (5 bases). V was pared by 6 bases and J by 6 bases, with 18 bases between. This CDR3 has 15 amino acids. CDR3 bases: TGTGCCAGCAGGGGTAGACTATTCCCTACCAATGAGCAGTTCTTC. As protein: CASRGRLFPTNEQFF.

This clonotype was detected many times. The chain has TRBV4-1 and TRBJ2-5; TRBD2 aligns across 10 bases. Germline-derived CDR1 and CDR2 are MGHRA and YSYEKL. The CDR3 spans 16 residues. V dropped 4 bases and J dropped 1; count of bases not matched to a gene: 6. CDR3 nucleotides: TGCGCCAGCAGCCCCCGTCTAGCGGGGGCCCAAGAGACCCAGTACTTC. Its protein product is CASSPRLAGAQETQYF.

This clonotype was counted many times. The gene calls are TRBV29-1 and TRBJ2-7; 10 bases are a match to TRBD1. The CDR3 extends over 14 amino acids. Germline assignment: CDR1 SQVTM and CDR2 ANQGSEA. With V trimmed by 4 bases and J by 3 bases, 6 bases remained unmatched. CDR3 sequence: CSVGGTGAFYEQYF. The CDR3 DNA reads TGCAGCGTTGGCGGGACAGGGGCCTTCTACGAGCAGTACTTC.

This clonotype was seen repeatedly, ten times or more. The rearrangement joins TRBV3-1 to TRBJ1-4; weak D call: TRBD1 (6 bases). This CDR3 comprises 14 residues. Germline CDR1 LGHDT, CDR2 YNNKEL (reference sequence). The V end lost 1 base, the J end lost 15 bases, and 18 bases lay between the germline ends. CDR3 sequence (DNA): TGTGCCAGCAGCCAAGTGGGGACACCGGTTTCGTTGTTTTTT. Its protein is CASSQVGTPVSLFF.

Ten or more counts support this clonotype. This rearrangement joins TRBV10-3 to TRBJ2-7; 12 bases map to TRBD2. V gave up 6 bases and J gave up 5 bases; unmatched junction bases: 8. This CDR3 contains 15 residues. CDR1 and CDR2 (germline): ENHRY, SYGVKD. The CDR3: CAISVLAGGSDEQYF. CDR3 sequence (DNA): TGTGCCATCAGCGTACTAGCGGGGGGTAGCGACGAGCAGTACTTC.

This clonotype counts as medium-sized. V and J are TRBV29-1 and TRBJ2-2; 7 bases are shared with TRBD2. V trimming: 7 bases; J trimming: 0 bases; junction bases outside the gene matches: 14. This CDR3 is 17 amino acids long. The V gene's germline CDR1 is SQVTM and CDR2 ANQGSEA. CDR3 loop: CSGLKIGGGANTGELFF. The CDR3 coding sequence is TGCAGCGGGTTGAAGATCGGCGGGGGAGCGAACACCGGGGAGCTGTTTTTT.

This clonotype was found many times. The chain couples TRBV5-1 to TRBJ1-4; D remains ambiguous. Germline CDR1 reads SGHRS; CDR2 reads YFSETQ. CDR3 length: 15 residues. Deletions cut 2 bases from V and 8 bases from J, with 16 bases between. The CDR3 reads CASSFTGISGEKLFF. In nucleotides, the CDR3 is TGCGCCAGCAGCTTTACCGGGATCTCTGGGGAAAAACTGTTTTTT. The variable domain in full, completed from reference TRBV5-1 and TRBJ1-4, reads KAGVTQTPRYLIKTRGQQVTLSCSPISGHRSVSWYQQTPGQGLQFLFEYFSETQRNKGNFPGRFSGRQFSNSRSEMNVSTLELGDSALYLCASSFTGISGEKLFFGSGTQLSVL.

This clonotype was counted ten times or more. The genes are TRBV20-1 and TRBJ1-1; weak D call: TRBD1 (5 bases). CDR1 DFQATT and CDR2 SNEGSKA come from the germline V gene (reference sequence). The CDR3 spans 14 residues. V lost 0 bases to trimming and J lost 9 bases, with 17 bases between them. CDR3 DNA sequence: TGCAGTGCTAGAGATAAAACGGGGGGTCCCCAAGCTTTCTTT. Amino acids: CSARDKTGGPQAFF.

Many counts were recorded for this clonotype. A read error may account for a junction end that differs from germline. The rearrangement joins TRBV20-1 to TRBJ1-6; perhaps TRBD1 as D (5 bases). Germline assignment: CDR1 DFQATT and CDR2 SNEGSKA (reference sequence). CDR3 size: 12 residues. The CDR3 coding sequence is TGCAGTGTTGGGGGATTCGATTCACCCCTCAACTTT. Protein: CSVGGFDSPLNF.

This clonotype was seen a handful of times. The CDR3 here is CSAGQGVGDTQYF. CDR3 sequence (DNA): TGCAGCGCAGGACAGGGAGTAGGAGATACGCAGTATTTT. The chain carries TRBV29-1 and TRBJ2-3; 8 nucleotides agree with TRBD1. The CDR3 sequence is 13 residues long. The V gene's germline CDR1 is SQVTM and CDR2 ANQGSEA. With 7 bases clipped from V and 5 bases from J, the junction kept 8 bases outside the gene matches.

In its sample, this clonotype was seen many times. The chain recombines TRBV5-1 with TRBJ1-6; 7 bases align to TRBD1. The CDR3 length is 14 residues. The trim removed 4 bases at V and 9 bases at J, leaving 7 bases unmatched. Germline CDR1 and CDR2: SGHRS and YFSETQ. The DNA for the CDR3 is TGCGCCAGCAGCACTGAGGACAGGCGTTCACCCCTCCACTTT. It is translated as CASSTEDRRSPLHF.

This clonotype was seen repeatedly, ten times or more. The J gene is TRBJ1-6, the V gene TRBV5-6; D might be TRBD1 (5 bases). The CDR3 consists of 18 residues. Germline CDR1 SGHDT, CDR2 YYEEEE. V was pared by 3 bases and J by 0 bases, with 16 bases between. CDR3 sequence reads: CASSWGWQETSYNSPLHF. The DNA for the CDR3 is TGTGCCAGCAGCTGGGGGTGGCAGGAGACCTCCTATAATTCACCCCTCCACTTT. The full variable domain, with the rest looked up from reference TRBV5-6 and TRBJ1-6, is DAGVTQSPTHLIKTRGQQVTLRCSPKSGHDTVSWYQQALGQGPQFIFQYYEEEERQRGNFPDRFSGHQFPNYSSELNVNALLLGDSALYLCASSWGWQETSYNSPLHFGNGTRLTVT.

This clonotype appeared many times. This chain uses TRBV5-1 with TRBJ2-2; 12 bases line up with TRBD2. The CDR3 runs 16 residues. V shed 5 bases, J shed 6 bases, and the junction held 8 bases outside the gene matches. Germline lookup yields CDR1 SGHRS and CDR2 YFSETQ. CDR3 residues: CASRVTSGGRAGELFF. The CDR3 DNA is TGCGCCAGCAGGGTCACTAGCGGGGGGCGCGCCGGGGAGCTGTTTTTT.

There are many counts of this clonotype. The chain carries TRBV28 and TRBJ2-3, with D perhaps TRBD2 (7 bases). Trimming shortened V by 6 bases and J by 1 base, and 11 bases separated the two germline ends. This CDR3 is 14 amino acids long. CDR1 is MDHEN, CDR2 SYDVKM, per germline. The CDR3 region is CASRWGGGTDTQYF. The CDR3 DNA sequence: TGTGCCAGCAGATGGGGGGGCGGCACAGATACGCAGTATTTT.

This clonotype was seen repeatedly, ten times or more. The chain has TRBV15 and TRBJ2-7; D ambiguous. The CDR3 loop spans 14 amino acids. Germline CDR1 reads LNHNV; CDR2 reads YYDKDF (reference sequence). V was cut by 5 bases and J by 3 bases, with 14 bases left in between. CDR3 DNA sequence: TGTGCCACCAGCTATGGTCGGCTGGGCTACGAGCAGTACTTC. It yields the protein CATSYGRLGYEQYF.

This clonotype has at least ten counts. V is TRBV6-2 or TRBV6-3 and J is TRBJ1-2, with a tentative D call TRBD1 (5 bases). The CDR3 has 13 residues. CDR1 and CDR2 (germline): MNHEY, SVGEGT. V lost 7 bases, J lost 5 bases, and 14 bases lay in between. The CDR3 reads CASTPQARYGYTF. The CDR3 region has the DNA TGTGCCAGCACTCCACAGGCGAGATATGGCTACACCTTC.

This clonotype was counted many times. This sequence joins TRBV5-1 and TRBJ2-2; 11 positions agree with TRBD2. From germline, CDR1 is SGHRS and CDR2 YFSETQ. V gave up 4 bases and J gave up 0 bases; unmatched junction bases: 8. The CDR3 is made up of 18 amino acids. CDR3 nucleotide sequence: TGCGCCAGCAGCCTCCCCACTAGCGGGGGACCGAACACCGGGGAGCTGTTTTTT. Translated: CASSLPTSGGPNTGELFF. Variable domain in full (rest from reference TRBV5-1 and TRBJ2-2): KAGVTQTPRYLIKTRGQQVTLSCSPISGHRSVSWYQQTPGQGLQFLFEYFSETQRNKGNFPGRFSGRQFSNSRSEMNVSTLELGDSALYLCASSLPTSGGPNTGELFFGEGSRLTVL.

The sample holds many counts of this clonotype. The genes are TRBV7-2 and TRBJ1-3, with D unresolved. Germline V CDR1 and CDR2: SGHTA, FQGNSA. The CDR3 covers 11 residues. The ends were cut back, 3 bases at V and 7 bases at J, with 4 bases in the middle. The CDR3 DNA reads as TGTGCCAGCAGCTTTGATAACACCATATATTTT. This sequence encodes CASSFDNTIYF.

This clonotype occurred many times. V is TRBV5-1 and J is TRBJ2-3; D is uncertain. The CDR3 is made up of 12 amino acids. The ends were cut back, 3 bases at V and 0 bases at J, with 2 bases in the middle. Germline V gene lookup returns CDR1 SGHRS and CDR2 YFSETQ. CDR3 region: CASSSSTDTQYF. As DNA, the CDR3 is TGCGCCAGCAGCTCCAGCACAGATACGCAGTATTTT.

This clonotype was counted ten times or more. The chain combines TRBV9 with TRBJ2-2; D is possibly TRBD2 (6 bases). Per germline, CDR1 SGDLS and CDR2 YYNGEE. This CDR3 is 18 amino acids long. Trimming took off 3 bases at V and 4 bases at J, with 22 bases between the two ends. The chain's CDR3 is CASSANRQLRGLTGELFF. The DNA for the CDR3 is TGTGCCAGCAGCGCCAACCGACAGCTAAGGGGACTCACCGGGGAGCTGTTTTTT.

In nucleotides, the CDR3 is TGTGCCAGCAGTGAAATGCGGGCTAACTATGGCTACACCTTC. This codes for CASSEMRANYGYTF. The chain joins TRBV2 to TRBJ1-2; D remains ambiguous. V shed 2 bases and J shed 0 bases, with 7 bases lying between them. CDR1 SNHLY and CDR2 FYNNEI come from the germline V gene. The CDR3 has 14 amino acids.

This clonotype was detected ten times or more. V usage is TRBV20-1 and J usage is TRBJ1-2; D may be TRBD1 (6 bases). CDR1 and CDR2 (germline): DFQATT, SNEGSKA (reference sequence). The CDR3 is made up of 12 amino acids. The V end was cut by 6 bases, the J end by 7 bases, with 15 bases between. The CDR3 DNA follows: TGCAGTGCGAGATTACAGGGCGCTGGCTACACCTTC. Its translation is CSARLQGAGYTF.

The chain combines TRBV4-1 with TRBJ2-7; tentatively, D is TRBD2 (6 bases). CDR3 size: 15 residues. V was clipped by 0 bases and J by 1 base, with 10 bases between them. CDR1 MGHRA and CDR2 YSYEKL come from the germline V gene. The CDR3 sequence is CASSQDAGTSYEQYF. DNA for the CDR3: TGCGCCAGCAGCCAAGATGCGGGAACGTCCTACGAGCAGTACTTC.

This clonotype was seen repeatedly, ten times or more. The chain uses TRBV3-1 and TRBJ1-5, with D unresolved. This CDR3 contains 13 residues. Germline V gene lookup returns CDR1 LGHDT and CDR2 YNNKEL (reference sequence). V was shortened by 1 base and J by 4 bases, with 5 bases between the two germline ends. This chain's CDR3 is CASSQGINQPQHF. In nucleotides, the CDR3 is TGTGCCAGCAGCCAAGGTATTAATCAGCCCCAGCATTTT.

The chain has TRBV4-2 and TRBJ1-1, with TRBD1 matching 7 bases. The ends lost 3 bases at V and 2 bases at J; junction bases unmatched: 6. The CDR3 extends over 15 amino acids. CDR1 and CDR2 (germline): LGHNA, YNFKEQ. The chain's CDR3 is CASSHGQARNTEAFF. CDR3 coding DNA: TGTGCCAGCAGCCACGGACAGGCGAGAAACACTGAAGCTTTCTTT.